This T cell receptor beta chain was observed in a study of blood T cell repertoires in COVID-19. Overall study context: The cDNA or gDNA used as material had been derived from T cells, B-cell-depleted T cells, or PBMCs.

The CDR3 extends over 16 amino acids. Trimming cost V 0 bases and J 4 bases, with 15 bases left between them. Germline V gene data show CDR1 as LGHNA and CDR2 as YNFKEQ. The protocol was immunoSEQ multiplex PCR, while the TCRdb copy is restricted to in-frame clones and leaves out a portion. The table includes 70,000 to 100,000 clones, roughly 90% detected once. The TCR originated in a woman older than 75 with acute or convalescent COVID-19. The gene calls are TRBV4-2 and TRBJ1-2, with D possibly being TRBD1 (5 bases). The sample was peripheral blood. The CDR3 coding sequence is TGTGCCAGCAGCCAAGAACTCCGACAGTTGGGCTATGGCTACACCTTC. The encoded protein is CASSQELRQLGYGYTF.